One and the same sample provided the 13 T cell receptor beta chains below, sequenced in a study of blood T cell repertoires in COVID-19 (TCRdb year 2020). Library prep was done by the immunoSEQ multiplex PCR assay. TCRdb holds this immuneACCESS table with in-frame rearrangements only. Some clones are missing; in checked studies, unresolved V genes explain under half, and the rest has no known cause. Here the sample has 140,000 to 150,000 clones; around 82% occur a single time. The biggest ten clones account for more than 5% of the sample. The sample consisted of PBMCs or T cells enriched from blood (not recorded which). All receptors come from a woman aged 45-65 years who had recovered from COVID-19.

This clone turned up a few times. V usage is TRBV2 and J usage is TRBJ2-6; a weak D match, TRBD1 (5 bases). CDR1 is SNHLY, CDR2 FYNNEI, per germline. V was pared by 4 bases and J by 0 bases, with 13 bases between. This CDR3 contains 17 residues. The DNA for the CDR3 is TGTGCCAGCAGTGTCGGAAGGGGCCGCTCTGGGGCCAACGTCCTGACTTTC. Protein product: CASSVGRGRSGANVLTF.

J is TRBJ2-3 and V is TRBV5-4; D is ambiguous. Germline V gives CDR1 SGHNT, CDR2 YYREEE (reference sequence). Trimming pared 3 bases from V and 4 bases from J, leaving 9 bases between. The CDR3 is 13 amino acids. CDR3 residues: CASSSTEADTQYF. CDR3 coding DNA: TGTGCCAGCAGCTCCACCGAGGCAGATACGCAGTATTTT. Full variable domain (remainder filled in from reference TRBV5-4 and TRBJ2-3): ETGVTQSPTHLIKTRGQQVTLRCSSQSGHNTVSWYQQALGQGPQFIFQYYREEENGRGNFPPRFSGLQFPNYSSELNVNALELDDSALYLCASSSTEADTQYFGPGTRLTVL.

The rearrangement links TRBV5-5 to TRBJ2-7; no clear D gene. CDR3 length: 13 residues. The germline V gene has CDR1 SGHKS and CDR2 YYEKEE (reference sequence). V was shortened by 0 bases and J by 2 bases, with 6 bases between the two germline ends. In nucleotides, the CDR3 is TGTGCCAGCAGCTTGGGCCCAGCCTACGAGCAGTACGTC. Protein: CASSLGPAYEQYV.

CDR3 region: CATSARDRVDNEQFF. The DNA for the CDR3 is TGTGCCACCAGTGCCAGGGACAGGGTAGACAATGAGCAGTTCTTC. The chain carries TRBV24-1 and TRBJ2-1, with 9 bases aligning to TRBD1. V lost 5 bases and J lost 5; bases outside the gene matches: 6. In germline, CDR1 is KGHDR, CDR2 SFDVKD. This CDR3 has 15 amino acids.

V is TRBV5-1 and J is TRBJ2-3; D is perhaps TRBD2 (6 bases). CDR1 is SGHRS and CDR2 is YFSETQ in the germline V gene. The CDR3 is 14 amino acids. Between the trimmed V and J ends, which lost 0 bases and 5 bases, there was a span of 10 bases. CDR3 in amino acids: CASSLVTGVDTQYF. CDR3 DNA: TGCGCCAGCAGCTTGGTAACGGGAGTAGATACGCAGTATTTT.

The chain combines TRBV5-1 with TRBJ2-1, with TRBD1 matching 9 bases. This CDR3 is 14 amino acids long. Germline V gene lookup returns CDR1 SGHRS and CDR2 YFSETQ. The J segment lost 8 bases and the V segment lost 4 bases, leaving 7 bases of the junction unmatched. As DNA, the CDR3 is TGCGCCAGCAGCACGGGGACAGGGAGTGATGAGCAGTTCTTC. This codes for CASSTGTGSDEQFF. The whole variable domain, remainder taken from reference TRBV5-1 and TRBJ2-1, is KAGVTQTPRYLIKTRGQQVTLSCSPISGHRSVSWYQQTPGQGLQFLFEYFSETQRNKGNFPGRFSGRQFSNSRSEMNVSTLELGDSALYLCASSTGTGSDEQFFGPGTRLTVL.

V is TRBV27 and J is TRBJ2-1; 9 bases match TRBD2. Trimming removed 5 bases from V and 10 bases from J; junction bases left unmatched: 9. Germline values: CDR1 MNHEY, CDR2 SMNVEV (reference sequence). This CDR3 contains 14 residues. The CDR3 reads CASSALSTSGEQFF. CDR3 nucleotide sequence: TGTGCCAGCAGTGCCCTAAGTACTAGCGGGGAGCAGTTCTTC.

V gene TRBV18 combines with J gene TRBJ1-1, with D maybe TRBD1 (6 bases). Germline CDR1 KGHSH, CDR2 LQKENI. This CDR3 contains 13 residues. Trimming left V 3 bases short and J 11 bases short, with 16 bases between. CDR3 residues: CASSPARDKSAFF. CDR3 in DNA: TGTGCCAGCTCACCTGCACGGGACAAGTCCGCTTTCTTT.

The chain is built from TRBV27 and TRBJ1-1; maybe TRBD1 (5 bases). The CDR3 spans 17 residues. CDR1 and CDR2 (germline): MNHEY, SMNVEV (reference sequence). Trimming took 5 bases from V and 1 from J, leaving 20 bases between them. The CDR3 region is CASSTLGQGLGNTEAFF. For the CDR3, the DNA is TGTGCCAGCAGTACCCTGGGGCAGGGCTTAGGGAACACTGAAGCTTTCTTT.

The chain recombines TRBV9 with TRBJ1-1; D is perhaps TRBD1 (6 bases). This CDR3 has 13 amino acids. CDR1 and CDR2 (germline): SGDLS, YYNGEE. V lost 4 bases, J lost 11 bases, and 18 bases lay in between. CDR3 bases: TGTGCCAGCAGCCCGGTGGGGGGGGCGGGTGCTTTCTTT. Amino acid sequence: CASSPVGGAGAFF.

This clone was recorded once. This chain links TRBV7-3 with TRBJ1-5; maybe TRBD1 (5 bases). The CDR3 is 13 amino acids. Between the trimmed V and J ends, which lost 5 bases and 2 bases, there was a span of 7 bases. Germline CDR1 is SGHTA and CDR2 is FQGTGA. The CDR3 loop is CASSQGGNQPQHF. CDR3 bases: TGTGCCAGCAGCCAGGGTGGCAATCAGCCCCAGCATTTT.

The chain couples TRBV6-5 to TRBJ1-3; D is ambiguous. This CDR3 spans 16 amino acids. Deletions cut 2 bases from V and 0 bases from J, with 11 bases between. Germline CDR1 and CDR2: MNHEY and SVGAGI. CDR3 coding DNA: TGTGCCAGCAGTTACCTCAGGTCGTTCTCTGGAAACACCATATATTTT. Translation: CASSYLRSFSGNTIYF.

V and J are TRBV19 and TRBJ1-3, with 8 bases identical to TRBD1. Per germline, CDR1 LNHDA and CDR2 SQIVND (reference sequence). There are 18 residues in the CDR3. Trimming took 6 bases from V and 0 from J; bases not matched to a gene: 13. The CDR3: CASSGTPRTGRSGNTIYF. The CDR3 coding sequence is TGTGCCAGTAGCGGGACACCGCGGACAGGGCGCTCTGGAAACACCATATATTTT.